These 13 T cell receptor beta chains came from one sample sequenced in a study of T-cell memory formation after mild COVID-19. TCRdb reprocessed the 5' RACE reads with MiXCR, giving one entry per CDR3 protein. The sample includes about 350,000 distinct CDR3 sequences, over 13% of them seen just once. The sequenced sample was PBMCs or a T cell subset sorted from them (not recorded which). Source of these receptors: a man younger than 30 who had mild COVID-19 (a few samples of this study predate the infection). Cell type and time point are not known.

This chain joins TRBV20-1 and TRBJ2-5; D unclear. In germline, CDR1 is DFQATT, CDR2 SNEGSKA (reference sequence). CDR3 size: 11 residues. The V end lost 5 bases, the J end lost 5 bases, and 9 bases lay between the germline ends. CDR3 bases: TGCAGTGCTCTACAACGGGAGACCCAGTACTTC. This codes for CSALQRETQYF.

The DNA of the CDR3 is TGTGCCAGCAGCGTAGAAGCAAGCACAGATACGCAGTATTTT. It yields the protein CASSVEASTDTQYF. V usage is TRBV9 and J usage is TRBJ2-3, with D uncertain. Germline loops: CDR1 SGDLS, CDR2 YYNGEE. The CDR3 is made up of 14 amino acids. The ends were cut back, 0 bases at V and 0 bases at J, with 5 bases in the middle. Full variable domain (rest looked up from reference TRBV9 and TRBJ2-3): DSGVTQTPKHLITATGQRVTLRCSPRSGDLSVYWYQQSLDQGLQFLIQYYNGEERAKGNILERFSAQQFPDLHSELNLSSLELGDSALYFCASSVEASTDTQYFGPGTRLTVL.

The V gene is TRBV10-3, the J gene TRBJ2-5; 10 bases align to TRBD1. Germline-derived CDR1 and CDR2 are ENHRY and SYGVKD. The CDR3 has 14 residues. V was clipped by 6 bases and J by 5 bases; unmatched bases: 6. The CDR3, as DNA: TGTGCCATCAGCACGGGACAGGGGAGGGAGACCCAGTACTTC. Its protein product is CAISTGQGRETQYF.

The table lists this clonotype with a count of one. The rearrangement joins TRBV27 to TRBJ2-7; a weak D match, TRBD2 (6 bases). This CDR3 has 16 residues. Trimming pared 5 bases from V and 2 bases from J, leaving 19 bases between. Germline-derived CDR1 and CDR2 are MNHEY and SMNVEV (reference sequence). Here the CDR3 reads CASSDSDGGMPYEQYF. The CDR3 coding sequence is TGTGCCAGCAGTGACTCGGACGGCGGGATGCCCTACGAGCAGTACTTC.

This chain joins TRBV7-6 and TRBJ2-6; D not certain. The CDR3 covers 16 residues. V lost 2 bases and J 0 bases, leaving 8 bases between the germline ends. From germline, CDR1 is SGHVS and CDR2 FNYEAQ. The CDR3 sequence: CASSLYSLSGANVLTF. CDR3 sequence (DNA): TGTGCCAGCAGCTTATACAGCCTCTCTGGGGCCAACGTCCTGACTTTC.

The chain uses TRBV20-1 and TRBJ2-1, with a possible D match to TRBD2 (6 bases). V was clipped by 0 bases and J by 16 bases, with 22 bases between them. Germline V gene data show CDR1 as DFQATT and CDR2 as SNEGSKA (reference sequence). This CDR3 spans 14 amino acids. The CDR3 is CSARDPSSGRATFF. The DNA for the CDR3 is TGCAGTGCTAGAGACCCGAGTAGCGGACGGGCTACCTTCTTC.

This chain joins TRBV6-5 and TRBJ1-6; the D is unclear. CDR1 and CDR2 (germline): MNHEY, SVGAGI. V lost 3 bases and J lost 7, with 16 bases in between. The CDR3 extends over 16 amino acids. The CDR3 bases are TGTGCCAGCAGTTATCTAGCCTGGACGGGGAATTCACCCCTCCACTTT. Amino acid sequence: CASSYLAWTGNSPLHF.

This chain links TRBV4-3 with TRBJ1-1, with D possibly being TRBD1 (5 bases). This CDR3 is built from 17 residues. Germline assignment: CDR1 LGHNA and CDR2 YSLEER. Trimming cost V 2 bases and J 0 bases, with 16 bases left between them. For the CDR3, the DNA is TGCGCCAGCAGCCAACCTTCAAGGGGAAAACTGAACACTGAAGCTTTCTTT. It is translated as CASSQPSRGKLNTEAFF.

CDR3 in DNA: TGTGCCAGCAGTTACCCAGGTGGCTATGGCTACACCTTC. Encoded protein: CASSYPGGYGYTF. The V and J genes are TRBV6-5 and TRBJ1-2; D is unresolved. The ends were cut back, 2 bases at V and 4 bases at J, with 8 bases in the middle. The CDR3 contains 13 residues. Germline V gene data show CDR1 as MNHEY and CDR2 as SVGAGI.

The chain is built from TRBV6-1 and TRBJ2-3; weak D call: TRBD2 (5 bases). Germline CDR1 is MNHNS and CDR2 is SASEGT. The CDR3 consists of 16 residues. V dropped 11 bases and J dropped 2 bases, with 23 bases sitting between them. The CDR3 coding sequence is TGTGCCGTCCTCGCCAGCGGCGGAACGATCACAGATACGCAGTATTTT. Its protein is CAVLASGGTITDTQYF.

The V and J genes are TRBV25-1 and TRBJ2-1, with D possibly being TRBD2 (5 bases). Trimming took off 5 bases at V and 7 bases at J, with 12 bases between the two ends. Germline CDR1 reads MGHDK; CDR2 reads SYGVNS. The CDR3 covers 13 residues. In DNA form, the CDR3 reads TGTGCCAGCAGTCTTCGACTACGAAATGAGCAGTTCTTC. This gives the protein CASSLRLRNEQFF.

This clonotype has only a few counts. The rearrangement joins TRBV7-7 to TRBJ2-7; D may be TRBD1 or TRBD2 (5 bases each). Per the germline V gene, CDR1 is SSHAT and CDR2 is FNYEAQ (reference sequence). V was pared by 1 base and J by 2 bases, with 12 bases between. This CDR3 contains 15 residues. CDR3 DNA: TGTGCCAGCAGCTTAGGACGGGGACCAACCTACGAGCAGTACTTC. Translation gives CASSLGRGPTYEQYF.

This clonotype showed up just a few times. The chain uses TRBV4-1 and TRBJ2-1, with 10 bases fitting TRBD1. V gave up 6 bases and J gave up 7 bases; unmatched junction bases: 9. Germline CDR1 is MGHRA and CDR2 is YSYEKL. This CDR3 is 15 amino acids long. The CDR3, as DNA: TGCGCCAGCAGGAAGACAGGGGGCACGGGAAATGAGCAGTTCTTC. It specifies CASRKTGGTGNEQFF.